This is a list of T cell receptor beta chains from one sample in a study of blood T cell repertoires in COVID-19. Profiling relied on immunoSEQ multiplex PCR, and the TCRdb table lists in-frame clones only, not all of them. Of approximately 350,000 clones listed, about four fifths were seen once; the top ten hold 5% to 6%. The source material was PBMCs or T cells enriched from blood (not recorded which). The receptors come from a woman aged 50 to 65 who had recovered from COVID-19. Both conserved end residues are trimmed from each CDR3. Fields, in order: J gene, CDR3 length, V gene, CDR3 protein.

J gene: TRBJ1-2; CDR3 length: 13; V gene: TRBV11-2; CDR3 protein: ASSLTRQGPYGYT
J gene: TRBJ1-3; CDR3 length: 14; V gene: TRBV19; CDR3 protein: ASARDRVFSGNTIY
J gene: TRBJ2-1; CDR3 length: 13; V gene: TRBV4-2; CDR3 protein: ASSPGLADYNEQF
J gene: TRBJ2-7; CDR3 length: 13; V gene: TRBV27; CDR3 protein: ASSLPGQEPYEQY
J gene: TRBJ2-7; CDR3 length: 12; V gene: TRBV6-5; CDR3 protein: ASRILSGHYEQY
J gene: TRBJ2-7; CDR3 length: 13; V gene: TRBV7-8; CDR3 protein: ASSFFAQQPREQY
J gene: TRBJ1-1; CDR3 length: 12; V gene: TRBV9; CDR3 protein: ASTRDRLNTEAF
J gene: TRBJ1-1; CDR3 length: 14; V gene: TRBV18; CDR3 protein: ASSSKPTGTNTEAF
J gene: TRBJ2-5; CDR3 length: 14; V gene: TRBV5-1; CDR3 protein: ASSLGAGVQQETQY
J gene: TRBJ1-6; CDR3 length: 12; V gene: TRBV30; CDR3 protein: AWAVGGENSPLH
J gene: TRBJ2-7; CDR3 length: 13; V gene: TRBV6-1; CDR3 protein: ASSEAPGLSGEQY
J gene: TRBJ2-5; CDR3 length: 12; V gene: TRBV4-1; CDR3 protein: ASSQVRLSETQY
J gene: TRBJ1-3; CDR3 length: 14; V gene: TRBV25-1; CDR3 protein: ASSDSWTGAGNTIY